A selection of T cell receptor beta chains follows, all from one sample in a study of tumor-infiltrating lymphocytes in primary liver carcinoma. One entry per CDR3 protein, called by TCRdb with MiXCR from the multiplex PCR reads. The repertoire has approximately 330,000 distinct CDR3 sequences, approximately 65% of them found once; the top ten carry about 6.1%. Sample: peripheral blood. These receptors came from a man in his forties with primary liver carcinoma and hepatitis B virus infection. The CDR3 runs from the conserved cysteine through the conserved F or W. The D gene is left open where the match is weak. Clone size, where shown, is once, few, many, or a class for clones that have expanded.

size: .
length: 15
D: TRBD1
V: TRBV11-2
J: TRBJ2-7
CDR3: CARSQVTGRIYEQYF
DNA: TGTGCCAGGAGCCAAGTGACAGGGAGAATCTACGAGCAGTACTTC

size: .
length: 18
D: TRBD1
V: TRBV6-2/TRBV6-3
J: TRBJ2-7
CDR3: CASSYSLTGTYSSYEQYF
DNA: TGTGCCAGCAGTTACTCGTTGACAGGGACCTACAGCTCCTACGAGCAGTACTTC

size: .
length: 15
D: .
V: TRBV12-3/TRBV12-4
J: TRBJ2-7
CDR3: CASSFQRPHSYEQYF
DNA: TGTGCCAGCAGTTTTCAGCGTCCTCACTCCTACGAGCAGTACTTC

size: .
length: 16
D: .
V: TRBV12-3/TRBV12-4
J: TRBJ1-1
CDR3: CASSLAVGGPWTKAFF
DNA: TGTGCCAGCAGTTTAGCGGTGGGAGGGCCGTGGACTAAAGCTTTCTTT

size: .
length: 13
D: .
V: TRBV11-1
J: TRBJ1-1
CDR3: CASSPQSPIEAFF
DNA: TGTGCCAGCAGCCCTCAGAGTCCGATTGAAGCTTTCTTT

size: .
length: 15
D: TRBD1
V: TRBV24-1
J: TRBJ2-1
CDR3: CATGHTGGLYNEQFF
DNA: TGTGCCACCGGGCATACAGGGGGGTTATACAATGAGCAGTTCTTC

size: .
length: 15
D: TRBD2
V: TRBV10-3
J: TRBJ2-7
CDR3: CAISSTLAGTYEQYF
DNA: TGTGCCATCAGTAGTACCCTAGCGGGAACCTACGAGCAGTACTTC

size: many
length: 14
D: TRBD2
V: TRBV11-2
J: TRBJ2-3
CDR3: CASTPGAGVVTQYF
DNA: TGTGCCAGCACCCCCGGGGCGGGAGTAGTCACGCAGTATTTT

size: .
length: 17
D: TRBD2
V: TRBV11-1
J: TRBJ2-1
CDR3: CASCSGLARGAYNEQFF
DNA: TGTGCCAGCTGTAGTGGACTAGCGCGAGGAGCATACAATGAGCAGTTCTTC

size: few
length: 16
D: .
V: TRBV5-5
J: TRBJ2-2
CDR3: CASSWWGGQSTGELFF
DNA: TGTGCCAGCAGCTGGTGGGGGGGACAGAGCACCGGGGAGCTGTTTTTT

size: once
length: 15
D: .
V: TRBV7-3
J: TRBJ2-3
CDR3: CASSSLGRTEDTQYF
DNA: TGTGCCAGCAGCTCCTTAGGACGAACGGAGGATACGCAGTATTTT

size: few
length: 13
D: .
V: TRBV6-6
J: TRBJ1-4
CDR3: CASRPGGGEKLFF
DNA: TGTGCCAGCAGGCCGGGAGGAGGAGAAAAACTGTTTTTT